This T cell receptor beta chain comes out of a study of blood T cells in healthy people across ages. Then a second PCR, running roughly 7 to 11 cycles, was carried out with a sample-barcoded 5' primer and a J-beta primer mix. TCRdb called the 5' RACE reads again in MiXCR, with one record for every CDR3 protein. The data contain approximately 760,000 distinct CDR3 sequences, 25% of them singletons. The CDR3 extends over 18 amino acids. Trimming cost V 0 bases and J 0 bases, with 14 bases left between them. The V gene's germline CDR1 is LGHNA and CDR2 YNFKEQ. This sample was also put to use in a study of T cells of mothers and their children.

This chain links TRBV4-2 with TRBJ1-4, with D possibly TRBD1 on 6 matching bases. Sequencing input: blood. This receptor was identified in a boy aged 5 to 17 in good health. CDR3 in DNA: TGTGCCAGCAGCCAAGAGGAGGGGGTGGGATCAACTAATGAAAAACTGTTTTTT. Residues: CASSQEEGVGSTNEKLFF.